The T cell receptor (beta chain) under discussion was sequenced for a study of blood T cell repertoires in COVID-19. Study-wide background: Acute-phase and convalescent COVID-19 samples originated in the United States, Italy and Spain.

The method was immunoSEQ multiplex PCR; TCRdb's version includes in-frame clones alone and lacks a portion of them. The profile shows about 270,000 clones, about 86% of them singletons. The germline V gene has CDR1 SGHDT and CDR2 YYEEEE. This CDR3 is 13 amino acids long. Unmatched junction bases numbered 3, after V lost 6 bases and J lost 1 base. The sequencing input was peripheral blood. This chain connects TRBV5-6 to TRBJ1-1; 7 nucleotides agree with TRBD1. This sequence was found in a woman in her sixties with active or convalescent COVID-19. The CDR3 sequence: CASISGGNTEAFF. In DNA form, the CDR3 reads TGTGCCAGCATCTCAGGGGGGAACACTGAAGCTTTCTTT.